This T cell receptor beta chain appears in the sequencing data of a study of CD8+ T cells in alopecia areata. General observations from the study: Clarity of TCR sharing across patients fell short of that in mice, possibly HLA-related.

After isolation, RNA underwent reverse transcription to generate cDNA as the sequencing template. Here immunoSEQ multiplex PCR was the method, and the copy in TCRdb shows in-frame clones only, minus some. Among 150,000 to 180,000 clones listed, 50% to 65% were seen once. This CDR3 region has 12 residues. Germline lookup yields CDR1 SQVTM and CDR2 ANQGSEA. V lost 2 bases and J 2 bases, leaving 6 bases between the germline ends. Individuals with alopecia areata gave both lesional scalp punch biopsies and peripheral blood for collection. The researchers isolated CD4+ and CD8+ T cells from PBMCs by sorting. On this clone: Its antigen remains unidentified.

This specimen was CD8+ T cells sorted from blood, taken at week 0. The TCR originated in a human donor with alopecia areata. This chain uses TRBV29-1 with TRBJ1-2; weak D call: TRBD1 (5 bases). The chain's CDR3 is CSVEYRNYGYTF. CDR3 nucleotides: TGCAGCGTTGAATACAGGAACTATGGCTACACCTTC.